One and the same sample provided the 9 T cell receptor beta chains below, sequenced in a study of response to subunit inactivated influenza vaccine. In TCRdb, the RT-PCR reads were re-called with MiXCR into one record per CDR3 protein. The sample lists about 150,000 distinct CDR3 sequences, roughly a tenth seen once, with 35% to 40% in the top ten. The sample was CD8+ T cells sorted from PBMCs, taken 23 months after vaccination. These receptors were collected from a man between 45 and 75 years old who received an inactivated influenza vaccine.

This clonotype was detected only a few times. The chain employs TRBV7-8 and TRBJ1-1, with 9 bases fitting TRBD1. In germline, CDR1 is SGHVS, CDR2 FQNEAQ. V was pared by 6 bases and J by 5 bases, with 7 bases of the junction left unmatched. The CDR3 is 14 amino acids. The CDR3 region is CASRGQGGATEAFF. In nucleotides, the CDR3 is TGTGCCAGCAGGGGACAGGGAGGAGCTACTGAAGCTTTCTTT.

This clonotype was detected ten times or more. CDR3 sequence: CASSLGGVNEQFF. For the CDR3, the DNA is TGTGCCAGCAGTTTAGGGGGGGTCAATGAGCAGTTCTTC. This rearrangement joins TRBV12-3 or TRBV12-4 to TRBJ2-1; D is perhaps TRBD2 (6 bases). The CDR3 is 13 amino acids. V lost 1 base and J 6 bases, leaving 7 bases between the germline ends.

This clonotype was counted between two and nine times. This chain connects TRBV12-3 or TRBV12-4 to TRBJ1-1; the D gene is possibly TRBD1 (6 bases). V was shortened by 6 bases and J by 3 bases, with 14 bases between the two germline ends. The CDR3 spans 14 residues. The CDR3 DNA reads TGTGCCAGCAGCACCGGCGCAGGGGACACTGAAGCTTTCTTT. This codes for CASSTGAGDTEAFF.

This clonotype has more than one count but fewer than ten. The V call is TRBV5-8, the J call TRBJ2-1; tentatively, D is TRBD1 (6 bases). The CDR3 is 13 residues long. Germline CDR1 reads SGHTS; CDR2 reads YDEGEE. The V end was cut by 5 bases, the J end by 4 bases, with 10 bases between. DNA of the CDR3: TGTGCCAGCAGGAGGGACACTTACAATGAGCAGTTCTTC. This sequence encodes CASRRDTYNEQFF.

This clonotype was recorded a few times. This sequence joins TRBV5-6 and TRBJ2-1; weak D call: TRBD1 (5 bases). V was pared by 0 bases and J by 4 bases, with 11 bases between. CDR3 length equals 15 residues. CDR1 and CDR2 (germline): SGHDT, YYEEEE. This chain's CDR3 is CASSLGQGLYNEQFF. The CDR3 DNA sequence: TGTGCCAGCAGCTTGGGGCAGGGCCTTTACAATGAGCAGTTCTTC.

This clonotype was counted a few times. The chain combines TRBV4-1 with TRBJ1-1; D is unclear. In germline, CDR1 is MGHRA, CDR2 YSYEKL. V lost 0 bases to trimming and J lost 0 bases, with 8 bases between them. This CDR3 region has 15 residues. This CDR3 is CASSQEAPMNTEAFF. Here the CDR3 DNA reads TGCGCCAGCAGCCAAGAGGCACCGATGAACACTGAAGCTTTCTTT.

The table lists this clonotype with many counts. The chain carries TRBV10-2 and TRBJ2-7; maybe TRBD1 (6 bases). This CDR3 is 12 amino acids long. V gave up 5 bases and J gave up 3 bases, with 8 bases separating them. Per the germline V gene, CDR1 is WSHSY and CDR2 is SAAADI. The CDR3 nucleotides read TGCGCCAGCAGTAGGGGGAACTACGAGCAGTACTTC. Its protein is CASSRGNYEQYF.

CDR3 residues: CASNTGYGDSEQFF. The CDR3 DNA follows: TGTGCCAGCAATACAGGGTATGGGGATAGTGAGCAGTTCTTC. V usage is TRBV28 and J usage is TRBJ2-1, with D perhaps matching TRBD1 (6 bases). The CDR3 has 14 amino acids. The germline V gene encodes CDR1 MDHEN and CDR2 SYDVKM. Trimming removed 7 bases at V and 9 bases at J, with 19 bases between.

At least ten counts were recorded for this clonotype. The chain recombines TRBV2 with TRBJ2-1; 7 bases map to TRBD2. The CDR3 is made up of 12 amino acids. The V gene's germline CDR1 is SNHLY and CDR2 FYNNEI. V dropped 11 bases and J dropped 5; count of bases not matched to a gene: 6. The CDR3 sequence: CADRDYNNEQFF. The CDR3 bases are TGTGCCGACCGGGACTATAACAATGAGCAGTTCTTC. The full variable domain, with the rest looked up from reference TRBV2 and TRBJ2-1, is EPEVTQTPSHQVTQMGQEVILRCVPISNHLYFYWYRQILGQKVEFLVSFYNNEISEKSEIFDDQFSVERPDGSNFTLKIRSTKLEDSAMYFCADRDYNNEQFFGPGTRLTVL.